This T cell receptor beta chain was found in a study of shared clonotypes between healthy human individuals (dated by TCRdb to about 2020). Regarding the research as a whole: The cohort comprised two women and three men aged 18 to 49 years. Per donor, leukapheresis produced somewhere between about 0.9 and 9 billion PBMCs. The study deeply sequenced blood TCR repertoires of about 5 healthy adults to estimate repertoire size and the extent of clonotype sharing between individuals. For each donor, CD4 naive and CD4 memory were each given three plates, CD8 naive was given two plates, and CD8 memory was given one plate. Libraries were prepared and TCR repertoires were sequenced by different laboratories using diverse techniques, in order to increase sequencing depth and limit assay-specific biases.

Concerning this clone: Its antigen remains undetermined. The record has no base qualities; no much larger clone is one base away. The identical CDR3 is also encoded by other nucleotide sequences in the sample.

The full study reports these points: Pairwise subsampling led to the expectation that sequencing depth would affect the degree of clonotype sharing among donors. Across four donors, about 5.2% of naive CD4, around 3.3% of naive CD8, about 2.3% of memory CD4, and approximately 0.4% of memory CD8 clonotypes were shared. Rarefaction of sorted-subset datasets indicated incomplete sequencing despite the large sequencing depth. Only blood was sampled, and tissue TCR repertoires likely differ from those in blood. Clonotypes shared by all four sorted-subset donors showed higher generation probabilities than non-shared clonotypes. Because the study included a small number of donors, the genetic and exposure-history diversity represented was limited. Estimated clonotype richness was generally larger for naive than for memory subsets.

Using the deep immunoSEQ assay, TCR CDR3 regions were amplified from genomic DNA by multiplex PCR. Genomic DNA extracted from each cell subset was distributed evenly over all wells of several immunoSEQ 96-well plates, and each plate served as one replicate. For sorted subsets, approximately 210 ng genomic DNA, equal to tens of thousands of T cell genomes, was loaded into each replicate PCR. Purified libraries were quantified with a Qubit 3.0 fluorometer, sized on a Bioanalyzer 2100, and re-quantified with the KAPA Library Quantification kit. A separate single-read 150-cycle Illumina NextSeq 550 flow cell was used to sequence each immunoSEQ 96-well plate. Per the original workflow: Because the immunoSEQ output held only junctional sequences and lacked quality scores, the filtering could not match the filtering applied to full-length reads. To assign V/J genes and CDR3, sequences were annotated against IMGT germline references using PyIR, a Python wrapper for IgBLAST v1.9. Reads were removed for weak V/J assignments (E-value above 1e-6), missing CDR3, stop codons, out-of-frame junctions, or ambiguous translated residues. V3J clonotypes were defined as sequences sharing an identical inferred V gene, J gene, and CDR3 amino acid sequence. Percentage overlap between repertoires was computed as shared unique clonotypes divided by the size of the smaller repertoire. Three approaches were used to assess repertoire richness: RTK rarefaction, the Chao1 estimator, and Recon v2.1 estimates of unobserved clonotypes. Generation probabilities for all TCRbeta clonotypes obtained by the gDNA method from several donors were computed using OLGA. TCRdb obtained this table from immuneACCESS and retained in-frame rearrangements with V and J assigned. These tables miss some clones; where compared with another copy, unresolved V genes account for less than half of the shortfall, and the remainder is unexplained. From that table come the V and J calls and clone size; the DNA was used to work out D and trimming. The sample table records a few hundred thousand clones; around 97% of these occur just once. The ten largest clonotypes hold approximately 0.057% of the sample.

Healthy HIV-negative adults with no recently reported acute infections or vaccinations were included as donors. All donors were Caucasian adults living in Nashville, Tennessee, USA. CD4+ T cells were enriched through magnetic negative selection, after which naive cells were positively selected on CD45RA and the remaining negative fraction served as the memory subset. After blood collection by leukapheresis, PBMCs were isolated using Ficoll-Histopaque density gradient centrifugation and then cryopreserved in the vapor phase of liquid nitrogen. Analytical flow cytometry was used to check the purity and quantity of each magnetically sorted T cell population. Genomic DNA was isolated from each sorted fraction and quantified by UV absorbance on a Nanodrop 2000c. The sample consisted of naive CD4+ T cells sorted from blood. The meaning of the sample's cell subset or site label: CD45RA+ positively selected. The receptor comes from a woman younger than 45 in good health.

The CDR3 region: CASSQASGSSYNEQFF. The sequenced DNA is TGCGCCAGCAGCCAAGCTAGCGGGAGCTCCTACAATGAGCAGTTCTTC. This chain is built from TRBV4-1 and TRBJ2-1; 10 bases in between match TRBD2. The CDR3 starts with the cysteine, ends with the phenylalanine, and has 16 residues. Only the CDR3 DNA stays, 48 bases, in frame from base 1. For this chain, trimming is 1 base at the V end and 0 bases at the J end, and the number of junction bases without a gene match is 0. Looking up the germline V gene yields CDR1 MGHRA and CDR2 YSYEKL.